In this sample, the clone carrying this T cell receptor beta chain turned up once. Its cognate antigen is unknown. This table comes from immunoSEQ multiplex PCR, and its TCRdb copy is limited to in-frame clones, with some not included. Among under 250,000 clones listed, about three quarters were seen once. The data originate from a study of cytomegalovirus exposure and HLA in healthy donors. Overall study results and limits: There were around 160 TCR beta chains listed as cytomegalovirus-associated. There were some public TCRs occurring in many donors, but most TCR sequences were rare. In vitro experiments confirmed that a few CMV-associated chains were specific for CMV antigens.

The receptor was derived from a woman in her twenties or thirties in good health and CMV-seronegative. The sequenced sample was PBMCs.

The CDR3 DNA follows: TGCAGCGTTGTAATCCCACGGGGACTACCCTTAGGCAATGAGCAGTTCTTC. Protein: CSVVIPRGLPLGNEQFF. This chain connects TRBV29-1 to TRBJ2-1; 7 bases map to TRBD2. The V gene end was trimmed by 4 bases and the J gene end by 6 bases; junction bases not matched to a gene: 18. The length of the CDR3 is 17 residues. Per germline, CDR1 SQVTM and CDR2 ANQGSEA.